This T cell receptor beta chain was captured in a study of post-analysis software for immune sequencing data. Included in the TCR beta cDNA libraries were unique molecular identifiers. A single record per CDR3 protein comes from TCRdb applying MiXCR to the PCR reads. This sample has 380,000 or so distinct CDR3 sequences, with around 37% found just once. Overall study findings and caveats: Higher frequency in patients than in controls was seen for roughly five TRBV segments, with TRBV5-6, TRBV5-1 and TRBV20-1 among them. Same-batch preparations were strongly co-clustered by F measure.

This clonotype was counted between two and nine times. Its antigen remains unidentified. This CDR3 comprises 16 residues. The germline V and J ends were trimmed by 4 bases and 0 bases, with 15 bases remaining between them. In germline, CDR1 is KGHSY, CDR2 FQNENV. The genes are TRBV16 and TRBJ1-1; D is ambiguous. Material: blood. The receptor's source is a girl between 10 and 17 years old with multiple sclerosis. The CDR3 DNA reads TGTGCCAGCAGCCCCCAAGCGGGAGGCCTGAACACTGAAGCTTTCTTT. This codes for CASSPQAGGLNTEAFF.